The rows below give T cell receptor beta chains drawn from one sample of a study of blood T cell repertoires in COVID-19. The table came from immunoSEQ multiplex PCR; TCRdb's copy has only in-frame clones and leaves some out. The sample includes around 290,000 clones, approximately 86% of them seen just once. Material for sequencing was peripheral blood. These receptor sequences come from a woman aged 70-85 years with COVID-19, enrolled during active disease. Each CDR3 is given with its conserved first and last residue. Each record gives: V gene, J gene, clone size, D gene, CDR3 DNA, CDR3 protein. A D gene is named only where the DNA matches it firmly. Size is stated for part of the rows, as once, few or many counts, or as a class when the clone is expanded.

V gene: TRBV15
J gene: TRBJ1-1
clone size: .
D gene: .
CDR3 DNA: TGTGCCACCAGCAGAGCGTTCGACCAGGCTACTGAAGCTTTCTTT
CDR3 protein: CATSRAFDQATEAFF

V gene: TRBV2
J gene: TRBJ2-3
clone size: .
D gene: TRBD2
CDR3 DNA: TGTGCCGGGGGACTAGCGGGGTCAGATACGCAGTATTTT
CDR3 protein: CAGGLAGSDTQYF

V gene: TRBV9
J gene: TRBJ1-1
clone size: few
D gene: .
CDR3 DNA: TGTGCCAGCAGCGTCCACAGCTTGAACACTGAAGCTTTCTTT
CDR3 protein: CASSVHSLNTEAFF

V gene: TRBV5-4
J gene: TRBJ1-1
clone size: .
D gene: .
CDR3 DNA: TGTGCCAGCAGCTTCGACAGGCCGGACGCTGAAGCTTTCTTT
CDR3 protein: CASSFDRPDAEAFF

V gene: TRBV6-5
J gene: TRBJ1-4
clone size: few
D gene: .
CDR3 DNA: TGTGCCAGCACCCTAAGCGGAAAACTGTTTTTT
CDR3 protein: CASTLSGKLFF

V gene: TRBV5-4
J gene: TRBJ2-3
clone size: .
D gene: TRBD2
CDR3 DNA: TGTGCCAGCAGCCGTTTAGCGGGGGGTAGCACAGATACGCAGTATTTT
CDR3 protein: CASSRLAGGSTDTQYF

V gene: TRBV9
J gene: TRBJ1-6
clone size: .
D gene: .
CDR3 DNA: TGTGCCAGCCAGGGCTTCGATAATTCACCCCTCCACTTT
CDR3 protein: CASQGFDNSPLHF

V gene: TRBV7-2
J gene: TRBJ2-5
clone size: .
D gene: TRBD2
CDR3 DNA: TGTGCCAGCAGCCCGAGAGAGCGGGGGGCCCCAGAGTACTTC
CDR3 protein: CASSPRERGAPEYF

V gene: TRBV9
J gene: TRBJ2-3
clone size: once
D gene: TRBD2
CDR3 DNA: TGTGCCAGCAGCCCTTGGGGCGGGGGGGCTGGAGATACGCAGTATTTT
CDR3 protein: CASSPWGGGAGDTQYF

V gene: TRBV21-1
J gene: TRBJ1-5
clone size: .
D gene: .
CDR3 DNA: TGTGCCAGCAGCAAAGTGTGCGGGTGGGATCAGCCCCAGCATTTT
CDR3 protein: CASSKVCGWDQPQHF

V gene: TRBV30
J gene: TRBJ1-4
clone size: .
D gene: .
CDR3 DNA: TGTGCCTGGAGTCTGTGGCGCGGTAGGCCTTTGGAAAAACTGTTTTTT
CDR3 protein: CAWSLWRGRPLEKLFF

V gene: TRBV5-6
J gene: TRBJ2-7
clone size: once
D gene: .
CDR3 DNA: TGTGCCAGCTCCCCGGCGGGTAGAGTCGCCTACGAGCAGTACTTC
CDR3 protein: CASSPAGRVAYEQYF

V gene: TRBV7-2
J gene: TRBJ2-7
clone size: .
D gene: .
CDR3 DNA: TGTGCCAGCAGCTCACCGACAAGACCCTACGAGCAGTACTTC
CDR3 protein: CASSSPTRPYEQYF

V gene: TRBV12-3/TRBV12-4
J gene: TRBJ1-2
clone size: .
D gene: .
CDR3 DNA: TGTGCCAGCAGTTTAGGACGGAGTTATGGCTACACCTTC
CDR3 protein: CASSLGRSYGYTF

V gene: TRBV18
J gene: TRBJ1-1
clone size: .
D gene: .
CDR3 DNA: TGTGCCAGCTCACCAAAGCTCATGAACACTGAAGCTTTCTTT
CDR3 protein: CASSPKLMNTEAFF

V gene: TRBV14
J gene: TRBJ2-1
clone size: .
D gene: .
CDR3 DNA: TGTGCCAGCAGTGACGAGGGGACTGCCATATACCATTACAACAATGAGCAGTTCTTC
CDR3 protein: CASSDEGTAIYHYNNEQFF

V gene: TRBV18
J gene: TRBJ1-1
clone size: .
D gene: TRBD1
CDR3 DNA: TGTGCCAGCTCAACAGGGGGGAACACTGAAGCTTTCTTT
CDR3 protein: CASSTGGNTEAFF

V gene: TRBV3-1/TRBV3-2
J gene: TRBJ2-2
clone size: .
D gene: TRBD2
CDR3 DNA: TGTGCCAGCAGCCACGGACTAGCCGGGGAGCTGTTTTTT
CDR3 protein: CASSHGLAGELFF

V gene: TRBV5-6
J gene: TRBJ2-3
clone size: .
D gene: TRBD1
CDR3 DNA: TGTGCCAGCAGCCCATTCGACAGGGGGGCCACAGATACGCAGTATTTT
CDR3 protein: CASSPFDRGATDTQYF

V gene: TRBV23-1
J gene: TRBJ2-5
clone size: .
D gene: TRBD1
CDR3 DNA: TGCGCCAGCAGTCAAAAGGGACCCGGGACAGGTGCCTCGGAGACCCAGTACTTC
CDR3 protein: CASSQKGPGTGASETQYF

V gene: TRBV28
J gene: TRBJ2-1
clone size: once
D gene: .
CDR3 DNA: TGTGCCAGCAGTTTCTTACCCGGGGGACAGTTCTCCTACAATGAGCAGTTCTTC
CDR3 protein: CASSFLPGGQFSYNEQFF

V gene: TRBV7-3
J gene: TRBJ1-1
clone size: .
D gene: .
CDR3 DNA: TGTGCCAGCAGCTTAACGCGAGAGACGGGCACTGAAGCTTTCTTT
CDR3 protein: CASSLTRETGTEAFF

V gene: TRBV9
J gene: TRBJ2-7
clone size: .
D gene: TRBD1
CDR3 DNA: TGTGCCAGCAGCGTAGGGCAGGGGGCCTACGAGCAGTACTTC
CDR3 protein: CASSVGQGAYEQYF

V gene: TRBV28
J gene: TRBJ2-7
clone size: .
D gene: .
CDR3 DNA: TGTGCCAGCAAACTAGGAGACTACGAGCAGTACTTC
CDR3 protein: CASKLGDYEQYF

V gene: TRBV29-1
J gene: TRBJ1-2
clone size: .
D gene: .
CDR3 DNA: TGCAGCGTCCTTATGGGCAGGGGCGACTATGGCTACACCTTC
CDR3 protein: CSVLMGRGDYGYTF

V gene: TRBV5-1
J gene: TRBJ1-1
clone size: .
D gene: TRBD1
CDR3 DNA: TGCGCCAGCAGCCGGACAGGGGGTGAAGCTTTCTTT
CDR3 protein: CASSRTGGEAFF

V gene: TRBV29-1
J gene: TRBJ1-2
clone size: .
D gene: TRBD1
CDR3 DNA: TGCAGCGTTGAGGTAGGGGGCGGTGACTATGGCTACACCTTC
CDR3 protein: CSVEVGGGDYGYTF